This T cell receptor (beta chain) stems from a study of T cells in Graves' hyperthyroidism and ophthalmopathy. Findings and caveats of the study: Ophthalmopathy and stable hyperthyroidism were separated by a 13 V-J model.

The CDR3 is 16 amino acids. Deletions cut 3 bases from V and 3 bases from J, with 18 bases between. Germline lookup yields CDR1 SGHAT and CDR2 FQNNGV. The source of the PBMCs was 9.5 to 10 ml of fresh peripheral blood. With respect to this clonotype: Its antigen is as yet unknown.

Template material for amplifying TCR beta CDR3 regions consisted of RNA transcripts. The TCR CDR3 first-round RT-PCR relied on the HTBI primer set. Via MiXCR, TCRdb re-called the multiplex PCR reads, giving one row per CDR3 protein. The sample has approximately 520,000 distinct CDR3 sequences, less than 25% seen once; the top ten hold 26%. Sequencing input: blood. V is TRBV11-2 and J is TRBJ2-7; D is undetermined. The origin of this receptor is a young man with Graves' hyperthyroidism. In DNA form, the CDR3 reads TGTGCCAGCAGCTTTCCTCTCGAGCCGACCCACTACGAGCAGTACTTC. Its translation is CASSFPLEPTHYEQYF.